This T cell receptor (beta chain) came from a study of blood T cell repertoires in COVID-19. In the study overall: PBMCs, B-cell-depleted T cells, or T cells provided the cDNA or gDNA that made up the material.

The trim removed 3 bases at V and 0 bases at J, leaving 5 bases unmatched. This CDR3 has 15 residues. From germline, CDR1 is SGDLS and CDR2 YYNGEE. Followed over time, Seattle patients had been enrolled while infection was active. Libraries were prepared by immunoSEQ multiplex PCR; TCRdb keeps only in-frame clonotypes and omits some of them. The data show approximately 96,000 clones, about 90% seen once. This chain connects TRBV9 to TRBJ2-7, with 8 bases fitting TRBD2. Sequencing was carried out using peripheral blood. This receptor was taken from a human donor with COVID-19, enrolled during active disease. The donor label of this sample is uncertain. The DNA for the CDR3 is TGTGCCAGCAGCGCATCCGGGACTAGCTCCTACGAGCAGTACTTC. Protein sequence: CASSASGTSSYEQYF.